This T cell receptor beta chain was recovered during a study of blood T cell repertoires in COVID-19. The J segment lost 5 bases and the V segment lost 4 bases, leaving 3 bases of the junction unmatched. The germline CDR1 and CDR2 sequences are WNHNN and SYGVQD (reference sequence). The CDR3 covers 13 residues. Original methodology: The authors estimated nucleated cell counts from reference gene primer amplification. Assay: immunoSEQ multiplex PCR; the TCRdb copy retains only in-frame clones and omits some. Clone size and V and J calls were adopted from that table, with D and trimming inferred from the DNA. The repertoire holds tens of thousands of clones, 65% to 85% seen once, with less than 4.5% in the top ten.

The clonotype comes from a man aged 45-65 years with active COVID-19. The chain employs TRBV10-1 and TRBJ2-7; 9 nucleotides match TRBD2. Specimen: peripheral blood. CDR3 loop: CASSVVAGDEQYF. For the CDR3, the DNA is TGCGCCAGCAGTGTGGTAGCGGGGGACGAGCAGTACTTC.